This T cell receptor (beta chain) is from a study of blood T cell repertoires in COVID-19. Across the whole study: In each case, the material was cDNA or gDNA derived from T cells, B-cell-depleted T cells, or PBMCs.

Some clones are missing from TCRdb's copy, which holds only in-frame ones; the method was immunoSEQ multiplex PCR. The sample records roughly 81,000 clones, about 85% being singletons. Seattle researchers signed up patients amid active infection and tracked them longitudinally. The TCR was taken from a woman older than 75 with COVID-19, enrolled during active disease. The sample comprised peripheral blood.

Written as DNA, the CDR3 is TGCGCCAGCAGCCAAGATCGGGCGGGGATGGGAGCTTTCTTT. This sequence encodes CASSQDRAGMGAFF. The V gene is TRBV4-1, the J gene TRBJ1-1, with D unclear. V was trimmed by 0 bases and J by 10 bases, leaving 15 bases between them. The CDR3 covers 14 residues. Germline CDR1 MGHRA, CDR2 YSYEKL.